Each of the 15 T cell receptor beta chains below was sequenced from the same sample in a study of memory CD4+ T cells and cytomegalovirus serostatus. Only in-frame clones appear in the TCRdb table, and some are missing; sequencing was by immunoSEQ multiplex PCR. This sample carries 45,000 to 60,000 clones, about 83% of them seen once, and the ten largest clones take about 2.1%. The sort gate was single viable CD3+CD4+CD8-CD45RO+ cells for memory CD4+ T cells. The specimen was memory CD4+ T cells from blood. These receptor sequences come from an adult in good health and CMV-seropositive.

The V call is TRBV7-2, the J call TRBJ2-1; the D gene is possibly TRBD1 (6 bases). CDR1 is SGHTA and CDR2 is FQGNSA in the germline V gene. CDR3 length: 15 residues. Trimming pared 5 bases from V and 2 bases from J, leaving 13 bases between. CDR3: CASSLTPGAYNEQFF. The CDR3 bases are TGTGCCAGCAGCCTCACCCCAGGGGCCTACAATGAGCAGTTCTTC.

J is TRBJ1-1 and V is TRBV30; 7 bases align to TRBD1. Germline V gene sequence: CDR1 GTSNPN, CDR2 SVGIG (reference sequence). There are 18 residues in the CDR3. V lost 5 bases, J lost 1 base, and 19 bases stayed unmatched. The CDR3 spells CAWHQPRQGWKWNTEAFF. As DNA, the CDR3 is TGTGCCTGGCATCAACCCCGACAGGGATGGAAGTGGAACACTGAAGCTTTCTTT.

The rearrangement uses TRBV7-9 and TRBJ1-4; possible D gene TRBD1, 6 bases. Germline V gene lookup returns CDR1 SEHNR and CDR2 FQNEAQ (reference sequence). Trimming took 1 base from V and 7 from J, leaving 16 bases between them. CDR3 length: 16 residues. The CDR3 loop is CASSLGAGTSFEKLFF. Written as DNA, the CDR3 is TGTGCCAGCAGCTTAGGAGCCGGGACATCTTTTGAAAAACTGTTTTTT.

This clone is a singleton in its sample. The chain employs TRBV7-3 and TRBJ2-6, with TRBD1 matching 8 bases. The CDR3 contains 15 residues. Trimming took 5 bases from V and 4 from J; bases not matched to a gene: 4. Germline V lookup: CDR1 SGHTA, CDR2 FQGTGA. CDR3 loop: CASSETGAGANVLTF. CDR3 nucleotide sequence: TGTGCCAGCAGCGAGACAGGGGCAGGGGCCAACGTCCTGACTTTC.

The V gene is TRBV7-6, the J gene TRBJ1-4; D call uncertain. V lost 6 bases to trimming and J lost 5 bases, with 10 bases between them. Germline CDR1 and CDR2: SGHVS and FNYEAQ. The CDR3 length is 13 residues. CDR3 region: CASRRGPNEKLFF. The CDR3 bases are TGTGCCAGCAGAAGAGGGCCGAATGAAAAACTGTTTTTT.

V usage is TRBV19 and J usage is TRBJ2-4, with TRBD2 matching 14 bases. The CDR3 runs 19 residues. In germline, CDR1 is LNHDA, CDR2 SQIVND (reference sequence). The junction had 7 bases not matched to a gene; V was cut back by 1 base and J by 2 bases. In nucleotides, the CDR3 is TGTGCCAGTAGTATAGCCGGGGGACTAGCGGGAGTTCCCAAAAACATTCAGTACTTC. This codes for CASSIAGGLAGVPKNIQYF.

This chain joins TRBV6-4 and TRBJ2-2; D not resolved. Germline V gives CDR1 MRHNA, CDR2 SNTAGT. V lost 8 bases and J 0 bases, leaving 13 bases between the germline ends. This CDR3 has 15 residues. For the CDR3, the DNA is TGTGCCAGCCGCAGGACGGCGGCGAACACCGGGGAGCTGTTTTTT. Its protein is CASRRTAANTGELFF.

V gene TRBV15 combines with J gene TRBJ2-3; 8 positions agree with TRBD2. CDR1 and CDR2 (germline): LNHNV, YYDKDF (reference sequence). This CDR3 is built from 15 residues. The V segment lost 1 base and the J segment 2 bases; nucleotides outside the gene matches: 2. CDR3 coding DNA: TGTGCCACCAGCAGAGCCGGGGGGGTCACAGATACGCAGTATTTT. As protein: CATSRAGGVTDTQYF.

The chain carries TRBV7-9 and TRBJ1-1; D possibly corresponds to TRBD1 (5 bases). V lost 6 bases and J lost 1, with 18 bases in between. The length of the CDR3 is 16 residues. CDR1 SEHNR and CDR2 FQNEAQ come from the germline V gene (reference sequence). CDR3 region: CASRPKGTQENTEAFF. CDR3 bases: TGTGCCAGCAGACCGAAGGGGACTCAGGAGAACACTGAAGCTTTCTTT.

The chain recombines TRBV7-2 with TRBJ2-7, with TRBD2 matching over 12 bases. The ends lost 1 base at V and 2 bases at J; junction bases unmatched: 0. The CDR3 contains 15 residues. From germline, CDR1 is SGHTA and CDR2 FQGNSA. Here the CDR3 reads CASSLGTSGTYEQYF. As DNA, the CDR3 is TGTGCCAGCAGCTTAGGGACTAGCGGGACCTACGAGCAGTACTTC.

V usage is TRBV7-2 and J usage is TRBJ2-1; TRBD1 matches 10 bases. The V and J ends lost 4 bases and 6 bases, in that order; junction bases with no gene match: 9. The CDR3 runs to 16 residues. Germline CDR1 is SGHTA and CDR2 is FQGNSA. The CDR3 sequence: CASSSQGQGVFNEQFF. CDR3 nucleotide sequence: TGTGCCAGCAGCTCGCAAGGACAGGGGGTTTTCAATGAGCAGTTCTTC.

This chain links TRBV28 with TRBJ1-2; D perhaps matches TRBD1 (5 bases). The CDR3 runs 15 residues. Germline CDR1 MDHEN, CDR2 SYDVKM. Between the trimmed V and J ends, which lost 5 bases and 1 base, there was a span of 14 bases. This CDR3 is CASSEVRGVNYGYTF. In DNA, the CDR3 is TGTGCCAGCAGTGAGGTGCGAGGGGTTAACTATGGCTACACCTTC.

The CDR3: CASSLSGRNTGELFF. CDR3 coding DNA: TGTGCCAGCAGCTTATCGGGCAGGAACACCGGGGAGCTGTTTTTT. The V gene is TRBV7-6, the J gene TRBJ2-2; no clear D. The CDR3 is made up of 15 amino acids. V was shortened by 2 bases and J by 1 base, with 8 bases between the two germline ends. Germline CDR1 is SGHVS and CDR2 is FNYEAQ.

This rearrangement joins TRBV5-1 to TRBJ2-3; 8 bases line up with TRBD2. Germline lookup yields CDR1 SGHRS and CDR2 YFSETQ. The V and J ends lost 0 bases and 5 bases, in that order; junction bases with no gene match: 8. The CDR3 has 16 amino acids. CDR3 loop: CASSLDVAGMQDTQYF. CDR3 nucleotides: TGCGCCAGCAGCTTGGATGTAGCGGGAATGCAAGATACGCAGTATTTT.

The chain is built from TRBV19 and TRBJ2-2; D is ambiguous. Germline CDR1 is LNHDA and CDR2 is SQIVND (reference sequence). The CDR3 has 12 amino acids. Deletions cut 10 bases from V and 7 bases from J, with 13 bases between. The CDR3 reads CATASLGGELFF. The CDR3 region has the DNA TGTGCCACAGCTTCTTTAGGCGGGGAGCTGTTTTTT.